This T cell receptor (beta chain) emerged from a study of B cell selection in AIRE deficiency. The data were produced by immunoSEQ multiplex PCR, yet TCRdb's version contains in-frame clones alone and is incomplete. The sample lists 20,000 to 25,000 clones, 97% occurring once. This clone was observed a single time. The target antigen is unknown. A junction end diverges from the germline sequence, so it may reflect a read error. Sorting defined conventional CD4 T cells as CD4+CD127+. Germline CDR1 and CDR2: SSHAT and FNYEAQ (reference sequence). The CDR3 contains 15 residues. Overall study findings and caveats: Healthy Tconv contained about 35% of shared healthy Treg sequences; only TCRbeta sequenced. Approximately 32% of healthy-donor shared Treg TCRbeta sequences appeared in patient Tconv cells. Shorter CDR3s marked shared Treg sequences, biased toward few non-templated insertions.

The specimen sequenced was conventional CD4+ T cells sorted from PBMCs. The TCR comes from a human donor with AIRE deficiency. The chain has TRBV7-7 and TRBJ1-4; the D is unclear. CDR3 residues: CASSSDMVNDGKLFF. CDR3 coding DNA: TGTGCTAGCAGCTCCGACATGGTCAATGATGGAAAACTGTTTTTT.